The clone carrying this T cell receptor beta chain was recorded once. The antigen remains undetermined. It was into CD45RA+ naive and CD45RA-negative memory subsets that the CD4+ cells were split. The assay was immunoSEQ multiplex PCR, and TCRdb's table has in-frame clones only and misses some. The table has 850,000 to 1,100,000 clones, 60% to 80% seen once; the top ten hold 0.89%. Trimming pared 1 base from V and 3 bases from J, leaving 13 bases between. CDR3 length equals 16 residues. The germline V gene has CDR1 SEHNR and CDR2 FQNEAQ (reference sequence). These data belong to a study of shared clonotypes between healthy human individuals. Overall study findings and caveats: Blood alone was sampled, and tissue repertoires likely differ. About 5% was the fraction of naive CD4 clonotypes found shared across four donors.

The chain carries TRBV7-9 and TRBJ2-4; D unclear. The sequencing input was memory CD4+ T cells from PBMCs. Subset given: CD45RA-negative fraction. The sequence was obtained from a man in his late teens or twenties in good health. Some clones in this sample may be carry-over from other donors' samples. The DNA for the CDR3 is TGTGCCAGCAGCTTAGGCAGGCCGAGTGTCAAAAACATTCAGTACTTC. It codes for CASSLGRPSVKNIQYF.